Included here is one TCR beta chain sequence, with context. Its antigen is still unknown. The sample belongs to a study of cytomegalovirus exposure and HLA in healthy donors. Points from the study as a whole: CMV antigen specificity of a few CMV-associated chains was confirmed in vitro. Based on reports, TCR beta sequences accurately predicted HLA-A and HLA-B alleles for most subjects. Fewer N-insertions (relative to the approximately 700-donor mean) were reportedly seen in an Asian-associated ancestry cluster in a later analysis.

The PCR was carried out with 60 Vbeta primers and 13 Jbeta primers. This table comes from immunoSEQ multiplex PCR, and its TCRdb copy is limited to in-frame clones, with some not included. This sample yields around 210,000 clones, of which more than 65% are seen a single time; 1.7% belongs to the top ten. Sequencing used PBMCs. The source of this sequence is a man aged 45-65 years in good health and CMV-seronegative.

CDR3 in amino acids: CASTGRGTGGEIEKLFF. For the CDR3, the DNA is TGTGCCAGCACCGGGAGAGGGACAGGGGGCGAGATTGAAAAACTGTTTTTT. The gene calls are TRBV27 and TRBJ1-4; 12 bases match TRBD1. The length of the CDR3 is 17 residues. Germline assignment: CDR1 MNHEY and CDR2 SMNVEV (reference sequence). Germline trimming cut 7 bases from V and 7 bases from J; bases unmatched to any gene: 13.